Sequencing of this TCR beta chain was carried out in a study of cytomegalovirus exposure and HLA in healthy donors. Points from the study as a whole: Certain sequence variants were highly shared and formed a cluster, and this cluster was likely a sequencing artifact.

60 Vbeta and 13 Jbeta primers were used in PCR. Clones were read by immunoSEQ multiplex PCR, and TCRdb kept only the in-frame ones, dropping some. This table has about 150,000 clones, 64% appearing once. Worth noting for this clone: Its target is not known.

The CDR3 length is 14 residues. The germline gives CDR1 SGHKS, CDR2 YYEKEE (reference sequence). Trimming shortened V by 7 bases and J by 0 bases, and 13 bases separated the two germline ends. This sequence was found in a woman aged 30 to 39 in good health and CMV-seropositive. Sequenced input: PBMCs. This chain uses TRBV5-5 with TRBJ1-1, with D possibly matching TRBD1 (6 bases). The CDR3 region is CASASGQLNTEAFF. The CDR3 DNA reads as TGTGCCAGCGCATCCGGACAGTTGAACACTGAAGCTTTCTTT.